Below are 27 T cell receptor beta chains sequenced from a single sample in a study of high-grade serous ovarian cancer treatment subgroups. Tumor tissue was taken before any definitive surgery or chemotherapy was given. Clones were read by immunoSEQ multiplex PCR, and TCRdb kept only the in-frame ones, dropping some. Of thousands of clones listed, about three quarters are singletons. Source material: tumor tissue. The receptors shown here come from a human donor with high-grade serous ovarian cancer.

V and J are TRBV6-5 and TRBJ1-6; D perhaps matches TRBD1 (6 bases). The CDR3 extends over 13 amino acids. Deletions cut 5 bases from V and 10 bases from J, with 12 bases between. Germline V gene data show CDR1 as MNHEY and CDR2 as SVGAGI. In DNA, the CDR3 is TGTGCCAGCAGTCTGGCCAGGGGCTCACCCCTCCACTTT. It encodes CASSLARGSPLHF.

The V and J genes are TRBV2 and TRBJ1-1; 7 bases are shared with TRBD1. CDR3 length: 13 residues. V gave up 10 bases and J gave up 3 bases; unmatched junction bases: 8. Germline V gives CDR1 SNHLY, CDR2 FYNNEI. CDR3 region: CATQGDRHTEAFF. The CDR3 nucleotides are TGTGCCACCCAAGGGGACAGACACACTGAAGCTTTCTTT.

This chain uses TRBV19 with TRBJ1-2; D call uncertain. V lost 8 bases, J lost 8 bases, and 18 bases lay in between. The CDR3 runs 13 residues. Germline loops: CDR1 LNHDA, CDR2 SQIVND (reference sequence). CDR3: CASRAGSAGGYTF. CDR3 nucleotide sequence: TGTGCCAGTCGAGCCGGATCAGCCGGGGGCTACACCTTC.

This clone was counted a few times. This chain links TRBV5-6 with TRBJ2-3; 10 bases are a match to TRBD2. There are 15 residues in the CDR3. Trimming cost V 3 bases and J 5 bases; bases outside gene matches: 6. Per germline, CDR1 SGHDT and CDR2 YYEEEE. This chain's CDR3 is CASSSGLAVRDTQYF. The CDR3 nucleotides are TGTGCCAGCAGCTCCGGACTAGCGGTCAGAGATACGCAGTATTTT.

By share, this clone ranks as medium-sized. The rearrangement uses TRBV2 and TRBJ2-1; D is undetermined. This CDR3 spans 15 amino acids. V was clipped by 5 bases and J by 0 bases, with 11 bases between them. Germline CDR1 SNHLY, CDR2 FYNNEI. The CDR3 protein is CASSRTPSSYNEQFF. The CDR3 nucleotides are TGTGCCAGCAGTCGTACTCCGAGCTCCTACAATGAGCAGTTCTTC.

V and J are TRBV5-1 and TRBJ1-4; D gene ambiguous. Trimming pared 7 bases from V and 7 bases from J, leaving 26 bases between. The CDR3 extends over 17 amino acids. The germline V gene has CDR1 SGHRS and CDR2 YFSETQ. The DNA of the CDR3 is TGCGCCAGCGGGCTCGGAGATCGCGGGAGGCGGGCTGAAAAACTGTTTTTT. Amino acid sequence: CASGLGDRGRRAEKLFF.

The chain joins TRBV7-3 to TRBJ2-6; either TRBD1 or TRBD2 may supply D (6 bases each). The V end was cut by 4 bases, the J end by 4 bases, with 17 bases between. Germline-derived CDR1 and CDR2 are SGHTA and FQGTGA. This CDR3 has 17 amino acids. The CDR3: CASSSRRGGSGANVLTF. The CDR3 DNA reads TGTGCCAGCAGCTCCCGCAGGGGAGGTTCCGGGGCCAACGTCCTGACTTTC.

CDR3 amino acids: CASSVQGAADTQYF. The CDR3 region has the DNA TGCGCCAGCTCAGTTCAGGGGGCGGCGGATACGCAGTATTTT. This chain connects TRBV5-1 to TRBJ2-3, with 8 bases aligning to TRBD1. This CDR3 spans 14 amino acids. After removal of 7 bases from V and 6 bases from J, the junction contained 10 bases not matched to a gene. The V gene's germline CDR1 is SGHRS and CDR2 YFSETQ.

This clone was counted a single time. This sequence joins TRBV5-5 and TRBJ1-1; the D is unclear. Germline CDR1 reads SGHKS; CDR2 reads YYEKEE (reference sequence). The V gene lost 4 bases and the J gene lost 7 bases, with 23 bases spanning the gap. This CDR3 has 16 residues. Here the CDR3 reads CASSPRLSYATGEAFF. CDR3 in DNA: TGTGCCAGCAGCCCACGGCTCAGCTATGCTACCGGTGAAGCTTTCTTT. Filled out from reference TRBV5-5 and TRBJ1-1, the complete variable domain reads DAGVTQSPTHLIKTRGQQVTLRCSPISGHKSVSWYQQVLGQGPQFIFQYYEKEERGRGNFPDRFSARQFPNYSSELNVNALLLGDSALYLCASSPRLSYATGEAFFGQGTRLTVV.

The gene calls are TRBV6-1 and TRBJ1-2, with 10 bases matching TRBD1. Losses at the gene ends were 2 bases for V and 8 bases for J; bases not matched to a gene: 11. The CDR3 has 16 residues. The V gene's germline CDR1 is MNHNS and CDR2 SASEGT. The CDR3 coding sequence is TGTGCCAGCAGTGAAATAGCCGGTCGACAGGGGGCGGGCTACACCTTC. This sequence encodes CASSEIAGRQGAGYTF.

The chain links TRBV7-3 to TRBJ2-7; 7 bases fit TRBD1. Trimming took 3 bases from V and 2 from J; bases not matched to a gene: 7. Germline V gives CDR1 SGHTA, CDR2 FQGTGA. This CDR3 is 15 amino acids long. The CDR3 loop reads CASSFQQGLAYEQYF. DNA for the CDR3: TGTGCCAGCAGCTTTCAACAGGGGCTTGCCTACGAGCAGTACTTC.

This clone was counted only a few times. J is TRBJ2-1 and V is TRBV27, with a possible D match to TRBD1 (6 bases). From germline, CDR1 is MNHEY and CDR2 SMNVEV (reference sequence). This CDR3 contains 15 residues. V lost 1 base to trimming and J lost 3 bases, with 10 bases between them. The CDR3, as DNA: TGTGCCAGCAGTTTATTCCCGGACAGCTACAATGAGCAGTTCTTC. The encoded protein is CASSLFPDSYNEQFF.

This chain links TRBV19 with TRBJ2-1, with 7 bases matching TRBD2. The CDR3 is 14 amino acids. The V and J ends lost 3 bases and 4 bases, in that order; junction bases with no gene match: 3. Germline V lookup: CDR1 LNHDA, CDR2 SQIVND (reference sequence). The CDR3, as DNA: TGTGCCAGTAGTATGGATAGCGGGTACAATGAGCAGTTCTTC. This gives the protein CASSMDSGYNEQFF.

The CDR3 DNA reads as TGTGCCAGCAGCTTAGCGCGACAGATTTCAGCGGGCGAGCAGTACTTC. It is translated as CASSLARQISAGEQYF. The genes are TRBV7-2 and TRBJ2-7; the D gene is possibly TRBD2 (6 bases). Germline CDR1 is SGHTA and CDR2 is FQGNSA. The CDR3 contains 16 residues. Trimming removed 0 bases at V and 6 bases at J, with 18 bases between.

This clone has just one count. CDR3 sequence reads: CASRPVSSYNEQFF. The CDR3 DNA follows: TGTGCCAGCAGACCCGTGAGCTCCTACAATGAGCAGTTCTTC. V and J are TRBV5-4 and TRBJ2-1; unclear D gene. In germline, CDR1 is SGHNT, CDR2 YYREEE (reference sequence). Trimming stripped 5 bases from V and 0 bases from J, with 9 bases between. The CDR3 has 14 residues. Variable domain in full (rest from reference TRBV5-4 and TRBJ2-1): ETGVTQSPTHLIKTRGQQVTLRCSSQSGHNTVSWYQQALGQGPQFIFQYYREEENGRGNFPPRFSGLQFPNYSSELNVNALELDDSALYLCASRPVSSYNEQFFGPGTRLTVL.

The rearrangement links TRBV7-9 to TRBJ2-5, with TRBD1 as a possible D gene (6 bases). V was trimmed by 5 bases and J by 4 bases, leaving 14 bases between them. CDR1 SEHNR and CDR2 FQNEAQ come from the germline V gene (reference sequence). There are 14 residues in the CDR3. The CDR3 DNA is TGTGCCAGCAGCCCGTTACAGGGTCGAGAGACCCAGTACTTC. Its translation: CASSPLQGRETQYF.

V and J are TRBV5-8 and TRBJ1-1; D is perhaps TRBD1 (5 bases). The CDR3 contains 15 residues. Trimming cost V 4 bases and J 1 base, with 14 bases left between them. Germline-derived CDR1 and CDR2 are SGHTS and YDEGEE. The CDR3 DNA reads TGTGCCAGCAGCCCAACCGGGACGGGGAACACTGAAGCTTTCTTT. It specifies CASSPTGTGNTEAFF.

This clone was seen a handful of times. The chain recombines TRBV4-2 with TRBJ1-2, with D perhaps TRBD1 (6 bases). The CDR3 extends over 16 amino acids. Trimming stripped 0 bases from V and 4 bases from J, with 15 bases between. Germline CDR1 is LGHNA and CDR2 is YNFKEQ. DNA for the CDR3: TGTGCCAGCAGCCAAGAATCGTCCGGGGGCGGCTATGGCTACACCTTC. Amino acid sequence: CASSQESSGGGYGYTF.

The chain combines TRBV27 with TRBJ2-7; a possible D gene is TRBD2 (6 bases). Germline CDR1 and CDR2: MNHEY and SMNVEV (reference sequence). CDR3 length: 14 residues. The CDR3 spells CHIHARDESYEQYF. CDR3 in DNA: TGTCACATTCATGCGCGGGATGAGTCCTACGAGCAGTACTTC.

The V and J genes are TRBV15 and TRBJ2-7; either TRBD1 or TRBD2 may fit D (5 bases each). V was cut by 0 bases and J by 5 bases, with 11 bases left in between. In germline, CDR1 is LNHNV, CDR2 YYDKDF (reference sequence). This CDR3 comprises 14 residues. CDR3: CATSRDRGDDEQYF. The CDR3 coding sequence is TGTGCCACCAGCAGAGATAGAGGGGATGACGAGCAGTACTTC.

This chain connects TRBV13 to TRBJ1-3; 7 bases match TRBD1. With 5 bases clipped from V and 3 bases from J, the junction kept 7 bases outside the gene matches. The CDR3 runs 15 residues. CDR1 PRHDT and CDR2 FYEKMQ come from the germline V gene (reference sequence). The DNA for the CDR3 is TGTGCCAGCAGCCTATACAGGGGAAGTGGAAACACCATATATTTT. It encodes CASSLYRGSGNTIYF.

V and J are TRBV2 and TRBJ1-1, with 9 positions matching TRBD1. The junction had 13 bases not matched to a gene; V was cut back by 6 bases and J by 5 bases. The CDR3 consists of 16 residues. The germline V gene encodes CDR1 SNHLY and CDR2 FYNNEI. As DNA, the CDR3 is TGTGCCAGCAGGGAGCACACAGGGGGCCAAGATACTGAAGCTTTCTTT. It encodes CASREHTGGQDTEAFF. Full variable domain (missing parts from reference TRBV2 and TRBJ1-1): EPEVTQTPSHQVTQMGQEVILRCVPISNHLYFYWYRQILGQKVEFLVSFYNNEISEKSEIFDDQFSVERPDGSNFTLKIRSTKLEDSAMYFCASREHTGGQDTEAFFGQGTRLTVV.

This chain links TRBV7-2 with TRBJ1-5; 10 bases match TRBD1. The CDR3 is 15 residues long. Germline loops: CDR1 SGHTA, CDR2 FQGNSA. V lost 1 base and J lost 7; bases outside the gene matches: 4. CDR3 region: CASSLGGQGHQPQHF. The DNA of the CDR3 is TGTGCCAGCAGCTTAGGGGGACAGGGGCACCAGCCCCAGCATTTT.

The chain links TRBV6-1 to TRBJ1-2; D is possibly TRBD1 (5 bases). Trimming cost V 3 bases and J 8 bases, with 13 bases left between them. The CDR3 runs to 13 residues. The germline V gene has CDR1 MNHNS and CDR2 SASEGT. CDR3 sequence (DNA): TGTGCCAGCAGTGAGAGGAGGGGCCTAGGCTACACCTTC. Residues: CASSERRGLGYTF.

Written as DNA, the CDR3 is TGTGCCAGCAGCAAAGAACTAGCGGGGGGTGAGACCCAGTACTTC. This gives the protein CASSKELAGGETQYF. This chain connects TRBV21-1 to TRBJ2-5; the D call TRBD2 from the table was never checked on the DNA. TRBV21-1 is designated a pseudogene. There are 15 residues in the CDR3.

V and J are TRBV5-6 and TRBJ2-7; the match to TRBD1 covers 7 bases. The J segment lost 1 base and the V segment lost 0 bases, leaving 4 bases of the junction unmatched. From germline, CDR1 is SGHDT and CDR2 YYEEEE. CDR3 length: 15 residues. The DNA for the CDR3 is TGTGCCAGCAGCTTGGGCAGGGGGTTTTCCTACGAGCAGTACTTC. As protein: CASSLGRGFSYEQYF.

V gene TRBV30 combines with J gene TRBJ1-2, with D possibly matching TRBD1 (6 bases). Trimming took 7 bases from V and 5 from J, leaving 26 bases between them. CDR1 and CDR2 (germline): GTSNPN, SVGIG (reference sequence). The CDR3 totals 16 residues. As DNA, the CDR3 is TGTGCCTCACGGGGGCGGAGTAATCCTCTAGGGTATGGCTACACCTTC. Its protein product is CASRGRSNPLGYGYTF.